A single sample gave rise to the 28 T cell receptor beta chains below, sequenced in a study of cytomegalovirus exposure and HLA in healthy donors. The primer mix had 60 Vbeta and 13 Jbeta primers. Sequencing was performed with immunoSEQ multiplex PCR; in TCRdb, only in-frame clones are kept and a portion is missing. The sample includes about 200,000 clones, around 80% of them seen just once. The sequencing input was PBMCs. Every receptor here comes from a young man in good health and CMV-seronegative.

The V gene is TRBV5-1, the J gene TRBJ1-2; TRBD1 agrees at 9 bases. With V trimmed by 0 bases and J by 6 bases, 3 bases remained unmatched. The CDR3 spans 14 residues. Germline assignment: CDR1 SGHRS and CDR2 YFSETQ. The DNA for the CDR3 is TGCGCCAGCAGCTTGGGGGACAGGGAAAATGGCTACACCTTC. It yields the protein CASSLGDRENGYTF.

This sequence joins TRBV9 and TRBJ2-1; 11 bases fit TRBD2. The length of the CDR3 is 17 residues. Germline-derived CDR1 and CDR2 are SGDLS and YYNGEE. V dropped 4 bases and J dropped 7; count of bases not matched to a gene: 13. The CDR3 loop is CASSPRLAGTQRNEQFF. The CDR3, as DNA: TGTGCCAGCAGCCCCCGACTAGCGGGGACCCAAAGGAATGAGCAGTTCTTC.

V gene TRBV7-2 combines with J gene TRBJ2-7; D ambiguous. V was shortened by 1 base and J by 4 bases, with 5 bases between the two germline ends. The CDR3 runs 12 residues. Germline CDR1 and CDR2: SGHTA and FQGNSA. CDR3 DNA: TGTGCCAGCAGCTTAGTCGGTTACGAGCAGTACTTC. Translation: CASSLVGYEQYF. Using reference TRBV7-2 and TRBJ2-7 for the parts outside the CDR3, the full variable domain is GAGVSQSPSNKVTEKGKDVELRCDPISGHTALYWYRQSLGQGLEFLIYFQGNSAPDKSGLPSDRFSAERTGGSVSTLTIQRTQQEDSAVYLCASSLVGYEQYFGPGTRLTVT.

In its sample, this clone was seen a few times. The rearrangement links TRBV18 to TRBJ1-1; no clear D. Germline V CDR1 and CDR2: KGHSH, LQKENI. This CDR3 region has 16 residues. V was shortened by 3 bases and J by 6 bases, with 20 bases between the two germline ends. The CDR3 region is CASSPRVFTEYAEAFF. The CDR3 DNA is TGTGCCAGCTCACCGCGGGTCTTCACAGAATACGCTGAAGCTTTCTTT.

This chain connects TRBV29-1 to TRBJ1-2; 8 bases line up with TRBD1. With V trimmed by 7 bases and J by 7 bases, 5 bases remained unmatched. The CDR3 contains 11 residues. The germline V gene encodes CDR1 SQVTM and CDR2 ANQGSEA. The CDR3: CSGGQGPGYTF. The DNA of the CDR3 is TGCAGCGGTGGACAGGGCCCTGGCTACACCTTC.

The chain has TRBV4-1 and TRBJ1-1; D unclear. The V gene lost 1 base and the J gene lost 0 bases, with 9 bases spanning the gap. CDR3 length: 15 residues. CDR1 and CDR2 from the germline V gene are MGHRA and YSYEKL. The CDR3, as DNA: TGCGCCAGCAGCCAAGGGAGTTTATTGAACACTGAAGCTTTCTTT. Its protein product is CASSQGSLLNTEAFF.

The J gene is TRBJ2-7, the V gene TRBV2; 7 positions agree with TRBD2. The CDR3 contains 14 residues. In germline, CDR1 is SNHLY, CDR2 FYNNEI. V lost 8 bases, J lost 5 bases, and 12 bases stayed unmatched. In nucleotides, the CDR3 is TGTGCCAGCGGCCGTTCGGGGGGAACAAACGAGCAGTACTTC. Translation gives CASGRSGGTNEQYF.

In this sample, this clone turned up a few times. V gene TRBV5-1 combines with J gene TRBJ2-3; TRBD1 agrees at 8 bases. V was pared by 4 bases and J by 2 bases, with 6 bases of the junction left unmatched. The CDR3 totals 15 residues. Germline loops: CDR1 SGHRS, CDR2 YFSETQ. The CDR3 nucleotides are TGCGCCAGCAGCCAACAGGGGGTTTACACAGATACGCAGTATTTT. It translates to CASSQQGVYTDTQYF.

The chain carries TRBV25-1 and TRBJ1-3, with 7 bases lining up with TRBD1. V was pared by 9 bases and J by 2 bases, with 7 bases of the junction left unmatched. Germline CDR1 reads MGHDK; CDR2 reads SYGVNS. CDR3 size: 14 residues. CDR3 bases: TGTGCCAGTAACAGGGGATTCGCTGGAAACACCATATATTTT. Its protein is CASNRGFAGNTIYF. Full variable domain (rest looked up from reference TRBV25-1 and TRBJ1-3): EADIYQTPRYLVIGTGKKITLECSQTMGHDKMYWYQQDPGMELHLIHYSYGVNSTEKGDLSSESTVSRIRTEHFPLTLESARPSHTSQYLCASNRGFAGNTIYFGEGSWLTVV.

The chain joins TRBV6-5 to TRBJ1-6; 7 bases fit TRBD1. Losses at the gene ends were 6 bases for V and 4 bases for J; bases not matched to a gene: 6. In germline, CDR1 is MNHEY, CDR2 SVGAGI. The CDR3 spans 15 residues. Here the CDR3 reads CASRTGQQYNSPLHF. CDR3 coding DNA: TGTGCCAGCAGGACGGGACAGCAGTATAATTCACCCCTCCACTTT.

The chain has TRBV2 and TRBJ2-4; D is possibly TRBD2 (6 bases). V lost 8 bases and J 1 base, leaving 12 bases between the germline ends. The CDR3 runs 14 residues. Germline V gene lookup returns CDR1 SNHLY and CDR2 FYNNEI. CDR3 DNA sequence: TGTGCCAGCGGGGGACGGGGGGCCAAAAACATTCAGTACTTC. Translated: CASGGRGAKNIQYF. The full variable domain, rest sourced from reference TRBV2 and TRBJ2-4, is EPEVTQTPSHQVTQMGQEVILRCVPISNHLYFYWYRQILGQKVEFLVSFYNNEISEKSEIFDDQFSVERPDGSNFTLKIRSTKLEDSAMYFCASGGRGAKNIQYFGAGTRLSVL.

V is TRBV12-2 and J is TRBJ2-2; TRBD2, as called in the table, went unchecked against the DNA. TRBV12-2 is a pseudogene locus. The CDR3 covers 17 residues. The CDR3 protein is CASRLVYGGLNTGELFF. The CDR3 DNA follows: TGTGCAAGTCGCTTAGTGTACGGGGGGCTGAACACCGGGGAGCTGTTTTTT.

The V and J genes are TRBV7-9 and TRBJ1-2, with 12 bases that match TRBD1. The germline V gene encodes CDR1 SEHNR and CDR2 FQNEAQ (reference sequence). V was pared by 3 bases and J by 8 bases, with 10 bases of the junction left unmatched. The CDR3 length is 16 residues. The DNA of the CDR3 is TGTGCCAGCAGCTTCGGGGACAGGGGGCTCAACGAGGGCTACACCTTC. Amino acid sequence: CASSFGDRGLNEGYTF.

Details on this clone: Within the sample, other DNA sequences also encode this same CDR3. The V gene is TRBV7-3, the J gene TRBJ2-1; weak D call: TRBD1 (6 bases). Trimming stripped 4 bases from V and 4 bases from J, with 8 bases between. Germline V gene sequence: CDR1 SGHTA, CDR2 FQGTGA. This CDR3 spans 13 amino acids. In nucleotides, the CDR3 is TGTGCCAGCAGCTCTACAGGGTACAATGAGCAGTTCTTC. This encodes CASSSTGYNEQFF.

This clone occurred a few times. The chain links TRBV2 to TRBJ2-5, with TRBD2 identical over 12 bases. The CDR3 extends over 14 amino acids. The ends lost 4 bases at V and 4 bases at J; junction bases unmatched: 1. Germline V CDR1 and CDR2: SNHLY, FYNNEI. CDR3 protein: CASSGTSGAETQYF. CDR3 coding DNA: TGTGCCAGCAGTGGGACTAGCGGGGCAGAGACCCAGTACTTC.

V and J are TRBV4-2 and TRBJ1-2, with D tentatively TRBD1 (5 bases). CDR3 size: 14 residues. Germline assignment: CDR1 LGHNA and CDR2 YNFKEQ. The ends were cut back, 1 base at V and 7 bases at J, with 13 bases in the middle. The CDR3 reads CASSQGRVIGGYTF. The DNA for the CDR3 is TGTGCCAGCAGCCAAGGCAGGGTAATCGGTGGCTACACCTTC.

The J gene is TRBJ2-1, the V gene TRBV5-1; TRBD1 might be the D (6 bases). V was shortened by 4 bases and J by 6 bases, with 23 bases between the two germline ends. The CDR3 totals 17 residues. Germline V gene data show CDR1 as SGHRS and CDR2 as YFSETQ. CDR3 amino acids: CASSVYLRDKILNEQFF. In DNA form, the CDR3 reads TGCGCCAGCAGCGTCTATCTACGGGACAAGATACTCAATGAGCAGTTCTTC. The full variable domain, completed using reference TRBV5-1 and TRBJ2-1, is KAGVTQTPRYLIKTRGQQVTLSCSPISGHRSVSWYQQTPGQGLQFLFEYFSETQRNKGNFPGRFSGRQFSNSRSEMNVSTLELGDSALYLCASSVYLRDKILNEQFFGPGTRLTVL.

This clone was seen more than once but under ten times. Here the CDR3 DNA reads TGCGCCAGCAGCCAAGTCAGGGGGGATGAAAAACTGTTTTTT. This translates into CASSQVRGDEKLFF. The genes are TRBV4-1 and TRBJ1-4, with TRBD1 matching 7 bases. V was pared by 1 base and J by 6 bases, with 2 bases of the junction left unmatched. The CDR3 extends over 14 amino acids. CDR1 MGHRA and CDR2 YSYEKL come from the germline V gene.

The J gene is TRBJ2-5, the V gene TRBV5-5; 9 bases map to TRBD1. Germline V gene lookup returns CDR1 SGHKS and CDR2 YYEKEE (reference sequence). With 0 bases clipped from V and 5 bases from J, the junction kept 8 bases outside the gene matches. The CDR3 is 16 residues long. CDR3 nucleotides: TGTGCCAGCAGCTTGGGACAGGGGGTTCTGGCGGAGACCCAGTACTTC. Translation gives CASSLGQGVLAETQYF.

The rearrangement uses TRBV29-1 and TRBJ1-3, with a possible D match to TRBD1 (5 bases). CDR3 size: 13 residues. Germline-derived CDR1 and CDR2 are SQVTM and ANQGSEA. The germline V and J ends were trimmed by 7 bases and 2 bases, with 12 bases remaining between them. This chain's CDR3 is CSASAGAGNTIYF. The CDR3 DNA follows: TGCAGCGCCTCCGCGGGGGCTGGAAACACCATATATTTT.

The J gene is TRBJ1-1, the V gene TRBV5-8; 7 bases map to TRBD1. Germline values: CDR1 SGHTS, CDR2 YDEGEE. V shed 1 base, J shed 4 bases, and the junction held 1 base outside the gene matches. The CDR3 extends over 13 amino acids. The CDR3 DNA is TGTGCCAGCAGCTTGAACAGGGGCACTGAAGCTTTCTTT. It is translated as CASSLNRGTEAFF.

There are a few counts of this clone. The gene calls are TRBV11-2 and TRBJ2-7; 7 bases fit TRBD1. The germline V gene encodes CDR1 SGHAT and CDR2 FQNNGV. This CDR3 is built from 13 residues. V lost 3 bases to trimming and J lost 5 bases; unmatched junction nucleotides: 4. The CDR3 coding sequence is TGTGCCAGCAGCTTGACAGGGCCCCACGAGCAGTACTTC. Its protein is CASSLTGPHEQYF.

In the case of this clone: The limits of the CDR3 on the DNA are not certain, so only TCRdb's listed CDR3 is given. The rearrangement joins TRBV29-1 to TRBJ2-5; the D segment call TRBD2 is taken from the table without a DNA check. The CDR3 spans 11 amino acids, including both terminal residues. The germline CDR1 and CDR2 sequences are SQVTM and ANQGSEA. The CDR3 sequence is CSVDFRGTQYF.

The table lists this clone with a count of one. The rearrangement joins TRBV6-1 to TRBJ1-1; no reliable D call. The germline CDR1 and CDR2 sequences are MNHNS and SASEGT. V was clipped by 3 bases and J by 4 bases, with 6 bases between them. The CDR3 sequence is 12 residues long. CDR3 in DNA: TGTGCCAGCAGTGACGGACTCACTGAAGCTTTCTTT. This codes for CASSDGLTEAFF.

As concerns this clone: One end of the junction does not line up with germline, which may come from a read error. V and J are TRBV7-7 and TRBJ2-3; a weak D match, TRBD1 (5 bases). Germline CDR1 SSHAT, CDR2 FNYEAQ (reference sequence). CDR3 length: 13 amino acids. The CDR3 spells CASSLGPRDTQYF. The CDR3 DNA sequence: TGTGCTAGCAGCTTGGGGCCCCGGGATACGCAGTATTTT.

The chain uses TRBV19 and TRBJ2-3; 9 bases line up with TRBD2. CDR3 length: 15 amino acids. Germline assignment: CDR1 LNHDA and CDR2 SQIVND (reference sequence). The V segment lost 3 bases and the J segment 2 bases; nucleotides outside the gene matches: 3. This chain's CDR3 is CASSIQRGDTDTQYF. CDR3 nucleotides: TGTGCCAGTAGTATCCAGCGGGGGGACACAGATACGCAGTATTTT.

The gene calls are TRBV7-2 and TRBJ2-1; possibly TRBD2 for D (5 bases). CDR3 length: 15 residues. Germline-derived CDR1 and CDR2 are SGHTA and FQGNSA. V lost 5 bases to trimming and J lost 7 bases, with 18 bases between them. Written as DNA, the CDR3 is TGTGCCAGCAGCCATTATCGTGGAGGTGGGAATGAGCAGTTCTTC. This gives the protein CASSHYRGGGNEQFF.

V usage is TRBV11-2 and J usage is TRBJ1-3; D call uncertain. Germline V gene lookup returns CDR1 SGHAT and CDR2 FQNNGV. V was pared by 1 base and J by 4 bases, with 8 bases between. This CDR3 comprises 14 residues. As DNA, the CDR3 is TGTGCCAGCAGCTTAGCTGGTCTAGGAAACACCATATATTTT. This codes for CASSLAGLGNTIYF.